A selection of T cell receptor beta chains follows, all from one sample in a study of technical replicates of blood from several donors. TCRdb's table, derived via immunoSEQ multiplex PCR, lists solely in-frame clones and lacks some. Of tens of thousands of clones in the sample, around 97% were seen once. The sample comprised T cells isolated from PBMCs. The origin of the receptors is a human donor in good health. Each CDR3 is given with its conserved first and last residue. Fields, in order: J gene, V gene, clone size, CDR3 length, D gene, CDR3 protein, CDR3 DNA. D genes are given only for firm matches. Clone size is not always given. Where it is, it says once, few, many or a class for expanded clones.

j_gene: TRBJ2-3; v_gene: TRBV5-1; abundance: .; len: 14; d_gene: TRBD2; CDR3aa: CASSLGLAADTQYF; CDR3nt: TGCGCCAGCAGCTTGGGACTAGCTGCAGATACGCAGTATTTT
j_gene: TRBJ2-3; v_gene: TRBV15; abundance: .; len: 13; d_gene: .; CDR3aa: CATQDRRTDTQYF; CDR3nt: TGTGCCACCCAAGACAGACGCACAGATACGCAGTATTTT
j_gene: TRBJ2-2; v_gene: TRBV5-1; abundance: .; len: 15; d_gene: TRBD2; CDR3aa: CASSAGTSGPGELFF; CDR3nt: TGCGCCAGCAGCGCAGGGACTAGCGGACCCGGGGAGCTGTTTTTT
j_gene: TRBJ2-1; v_gene: TRBV6-5; abundance: once; len: 14; d_gene: .; CDR3aa: CASSRQDSYNEQFF; CDR3nt: TGTGCCAGCAGTCGACAGGACTCCTACAATGAGCAGTTCTTC
j_gene: TRBJ1-1; v_gene: TRBV6-5; abundance: .; len: 11; d_gene: TRBD1; CDR3aa: CASRSGGRAFF; CDR3nt: TGTGCCAGCAGGTCAGGGGGGCGGGCTTTCTTT
j_gene: TRBJ1-1; v_gene: TRBV27; abundance: .; len: 12; d_gene: .; CDR3aa: CASSRGKTEAFF; CDR3nt: TGTGCCAGCAGTAGGGGCAAAACTGAAGCTTTCTTT
j_gene: TRBJ1-6; v_gene: TRBV6-1; abundance: .; len: 14; d_gene: .; CDR3aa: CASSESGSGSPLHF; CDR3nt: TGTGCCAGCAGTGAGTCAGGGTCTGGTTCACCCCTCCACTTT
j_gene: TRBJ2-1; v_gene: TRBV5-4; abundance: .; len: 16; d_gene: TRBD2; CDR3aa: CASSTGRGRALNEQFF; CDR3nt: TGTGCCAGCAGCACGGGAAGAGGGAGGGCCCTCAATGAGCAGTTCTTC
j_gene: TRBJ2-7; v_gene: TRBV14; abundance: once; len: 15; d_gene: TRBD2; CDR3aa: CASSRGLAGSYEQYF; CDR3nt: TGTGCCAGCAGCCGTGGACTAGCGGGATCCTACGAGCAGTACTTC
j_gene: TRBJ1-2; v_gene: TRBV4-1; abundance: .; len: 14; d_gene: TRBD1; CDR3aa: CASNPQGGPYGYTF; CDR3nt: TGCGCCAGCAATCCCCAGGGGGGACCCTATGGCTACACCTTC
j_gene: TRBJ2-3; v_gene: TRBV5-1; abundance: .; len: 14; d_gene: TRBD2; CDR3aa: CASSGTSGTDTQYF; CDR3nt: TGCGCCAGCAGCGGGACTAGCGGCACAGATACGCAGTATTTT
j_gene: TRBJ2-1; v_gene: TRBV5-1; abundance: .; len: 15; d_gene: TRBD2; CDR3aa: CASSPRLAEVSEQFF; CDR3nt: TGCGCCAGCAGCCCTAGACTAGCCGAGGTGAGTGAGCAGTTCTTC
j_gene: TRBJ1-4; v_gene: TRBV4-2; abundance: .; len: 13; d_gene: TRBD1; CDR3aa: CASSQGGTEGLFF; CDR3nt: TGTGCCAGCAGCCAAGGAGGGACAGAAGGACTGTTTTTT
j_gene: TRBJ1-5; v_gene: TRBV7-9; abundance: .; len: 13; d_gene: .; CDR3aa: CASSGAPPWPQHF; CDR3nt: TGTGCCAGCAGCGGGGCGCCGCCTTGGCCCCAGCATTTT
j_gene: TRBJ1-2; v_gene: TRBV6-1; abundance: .; len: 13; d_gene: .; CDR3aa: CASSEQGVYGYTF; CDR3nt: TGTGCCAGCAGTGAACAAGGAGTCTATGGCTACACCTTC
j_gene: TRBJ1-4; v_gene: TRBV7-9; abundance: .; len: 15; d_gene: TRBD1; CDR3aa: CATGVDWAGGRKLFF; CDR3nt: TGTGCCACCGGGGTCGACTGGGCAGGGGGCCGAAAACTGTTTTTT
j_gene: TRBJ2-7; v_gene: TRBV2; abundance: .; len: 15; d_gene: .; CDR3aa: CASSGGGATSYEQYF; CDR3nt: TGTGCCAGCAGTGGAGGGGGGGCGACCTCCTACGAGCAGTACTTC
j_gene: TRBJ2-7; v_gene: TRBV6-5; abundance: .; len: 13; d_gene: TRBD1; CDR3aa: CASSQGQAYEQYF; CDR3nt: TGTGCCAGCAGTCAGGGACAGGCCTACGAGCAGTACTTC
j_gene: TRBJ2-1; v_gene: TRBV5-6; abundance: .; len: 14; d_gene: .; CDR3aa: CASSWTGRGDEQFF; CDR3nt: TGTGCCAGCAGCTGGACAGGGAGGGGGGATGAGCAGTTCTTC
j_gene: TRBJ2-7; v_gene: TRBV5-1; abundance: .; len: 16; d_gene: .; CDR3aa: CASSLTRDSSTYEQYF; CDR3nt: TGCGCCAGCAGCTTAACCCGGGACTCCTCCACCTACGAGCAGTACTTC
j_gene: TRBJ2-7; v_gene: TRBV5-3; abundance: .; len: 19; d_gene: .; CDR3aa: CARSLRARQGNGQPYEQYF; CDR3nt: TGTGCCAGAAGCTTGAGGGCGCGGCAGGGAAATGGCCAACCCTACGAGCAGTACTTC
j_gene: TRBJ1-2; v_gene: TRBV2; abundance: .; len: 14; d_gene: .; CDR3aa: CASSLDGGAYGYTF; CDR3nt: TGTGCCAGCAGCCTGGACGGAGGGGCCTATGGCTACACCTTC
j_gene: TRBJ2-7; v_gene: TRBV5-4; abundance: .; len: 15; d_gene: .; CDR3aa: CASSGGHGISYEQYF; CDR3nt: TGTGCCAGCAGCGGGGGACACGGCATAAGCTACGAGCAGTACTTC
j_gene: TRBJ2-7; v_gene: TRBV21-1; abundance: .; len: 17; d_gene: .; CDR3aa: CASSKARRREGHYEQYF; CDR3nt: TGTGCCAGCAGCAAAGCGAGGCGGCGGGAGGGCCATTACGAGCAGTACTTC
j_gene: TRBJ1-2; v_gene: TRBV28; abundance: .; len: 14; d_gene: .; CDR3aa: CASSLGGSNYGYTF; CDR3nt: TGTGCCAGCAGTTTGGGGGGTTCGAACTATGGCTACACCTTC
j_gene: TRBJ2-5; v_gene: TRBV28; abundance: .; len: 17; d_gene: .; CDR3aa: CASSQRLLRDGGETQYF; CDR3nt: TGTGCCAGCAGCCAACGCCTATTGCGGGATGGGGGGGAGACCCAGTACTTC
j_gene: TRBJ1-2; v_gene: TRBV5-8; abundance: .; len: 12; d_gene: .; CDR3aa: CASSLEGYGYTF; CDR3nt: TGTGCCAGCAGCTTGGAGGGGTATGGCTACACCTTC
j_gene: TRBJ1-1; v_gene: TRBV10-2; abundance: .; len: 14; d_gene: .; CDR3aa: CASRMGVLGPEAFF; CDR3nt: TGCGCCAGCAGAATGGGAGTGCTAGGCCCTGAAGCTTTCTTT
j_gene: TRBJ1-1; v_gene: TRBV11-2; abundance: .; len: 15; d_gene: TRBD1; CDR3aa: CASSSPTGSYTEAFF; CDR3nt: TGTGCCAGCAGCTCCCCGACAGGGAGTTACACTGAAGCTTTCTTT
j_gene: TRBJ2-1; v_gene: TRBV18; abundance: .; len: 15; d_gene: .; CDR3aa: CASSPGRSSYNEQFF; CDR3nt: TGTGCCAGCTCACCAGGCAGATCCTCCTACAATGAGCAGTTCTTC
j_gene: TRBJ2-2; v_gene: TRBV2; abundance: .; len: 14; d_gene: .; CDR3aa: CASTGFPGTGELFF; CDR3nt: TGTGCCAGTACGGGATTCCCTGGCACCGGGGAGCTGTTTTTT
j_gene: TRBJ1-3; v_gene: TRBV6-6; abundance: .; len: 16; d_gene: .; CDR3aa: CASSAGGTTIGNTIYF; CDR3nt: TGTGCCAGCAGTGCTGGGGGCACTACGATTGGAAACACCATATATTTT
j_gene: TRBJ1-6; v_gene: TRBV6-5; abundance: .; len: 14; d_gene: .; CDR3aa: CASSQGQNNSPLHF; CDR3nt: TGTGCCAGCAGCCAAGGACAGAATAATTCACCCCTCCACTTT
j_gene: TRBJ2-7; v_gene: TRBV18; abundance: .; len: 14; d_gene: TRBD2; CDR3aa: CASSAGTSGYEQYF; CDR3nt: TGTGCCAGCTCCGCCGGGACTAGTGGCTACGAGCAGTACTTC
j_gene: TRBJ2-1; v_gene: TRBV5-1; abundance: .; len: 14; d_gene: .; CDR3aa: CASSWGPRENEQFF; CDR3nt: TGCGCCAGCAGCTGGGGGCCAAGAGAAAATGAGCAGTTCTTC
j_gene: TRBJ1-1; v_gene: TRBV27; abundance: .; len: 13; d_gene: .; CDR3aa: CASSLSRTAEAFF; CDR3nt: TGTGCCAGCAGTTTATCTCGGACAGCTGAAGCTTTCTTT
j_gene: TRBJ1-2; v_gene: TRBV29-1; abundance: .; len: 14; d_gene: TRBD1; CDR3aa: CSGFTGQGLYGYTF; CDR3nt: TGCAGCGGGTTTACGGGACAGGGCCTCTATGGCTACACCTTC
j_gene: TRBJ2-7; v_gene: TRBV4-1; abundance: once; len: 14; d_gene: .; CDR3aa: CASSKGVTSYEQYF; CDR3nt: TGCGCCAGCAGTAAGGGAGTAACTTCCTACGAGCAGTACTTC